Many counts were recorded for the clone carrying this T cell receptor beta chain. The target antigen is unknown. Through a sample-barcoded 5' primer and a J-beta primer mix, a second PCR was run for 7 to 11 cycles. Via MiXCR, TCRdb re-called the 5' RACE reads, giving one row per CDR3 protein. Here the sample spans hundreds of thousands of distinct CDR3 sequences, 25% to 30% being singletons. Trimming removed 4 bases from V and 6 bases from J, with 15 bases in between. The germline V gene encodes CDR1 ENHRY and CDR2 SYGVKD. This CDR3 contains 14 residues. These data come from a study of blood T cells in healthy people across ages. General study findings and limits: While age rose, TCR beta diversity per million T cells dropped in a roughly linear way.

The sample comprised blood. This clonotype was sampled from a woman aged 80 or over in good health. The chain employs TRBV10-3 and TRBJ1-2, with D perhaps TRBD1 (6 bases). The CDR3 bases are TGTGCCATCAGTGCTACAGGGTCAATGGATGGCTACACCTTC. This codes for CAISATGSMDGYTF.